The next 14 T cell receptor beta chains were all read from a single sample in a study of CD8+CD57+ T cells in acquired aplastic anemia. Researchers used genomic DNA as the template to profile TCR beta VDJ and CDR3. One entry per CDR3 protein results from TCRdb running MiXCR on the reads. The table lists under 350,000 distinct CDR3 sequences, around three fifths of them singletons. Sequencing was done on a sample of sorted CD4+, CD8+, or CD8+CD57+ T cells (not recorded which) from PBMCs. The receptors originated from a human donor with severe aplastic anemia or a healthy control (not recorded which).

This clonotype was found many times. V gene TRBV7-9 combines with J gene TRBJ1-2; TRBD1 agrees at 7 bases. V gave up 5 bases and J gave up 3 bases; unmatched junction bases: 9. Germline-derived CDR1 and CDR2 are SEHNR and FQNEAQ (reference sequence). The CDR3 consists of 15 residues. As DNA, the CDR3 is TGTGCCAGCAGCCCCGGGGACAGACGCCACTATGGCTACACCTTC. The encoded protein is CASSPGDRRHYGYTF.

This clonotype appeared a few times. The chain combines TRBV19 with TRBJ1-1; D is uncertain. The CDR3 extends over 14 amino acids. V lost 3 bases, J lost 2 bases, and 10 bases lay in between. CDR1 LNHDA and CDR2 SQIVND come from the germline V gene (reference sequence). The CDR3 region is CASSIHQKNTEAFF. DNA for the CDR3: TGTGCCAGTAGTATTCATCAGAAAAACACTGAAGCTTTCTTT.

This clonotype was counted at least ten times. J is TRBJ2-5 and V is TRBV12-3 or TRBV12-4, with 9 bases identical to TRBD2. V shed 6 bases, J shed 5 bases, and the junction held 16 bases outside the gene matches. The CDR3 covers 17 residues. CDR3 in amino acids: CASRLKGRLAVGETQYF. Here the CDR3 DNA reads TGTGCCAGCAGATTAAAAGGGAGACTAGCGGTTGGGGAGACCCAGTACTTC.

The CDR3 nucleotides are TGTGCCAGCAGTGCTGTTACAGGGCGTCGTAATTCACCCCTCCACTTT. Amino acids: CASSAVTGRRNSPLHF. The chain is built from TRBV12-3 or TRBV12-4 and TRBJ1-6, with a possible D match to TRBD1 (6 bases). V gave up 5 bases and J gave up 6 bases, with 17 bases separating them. This CDR3 comprises 16 residues.

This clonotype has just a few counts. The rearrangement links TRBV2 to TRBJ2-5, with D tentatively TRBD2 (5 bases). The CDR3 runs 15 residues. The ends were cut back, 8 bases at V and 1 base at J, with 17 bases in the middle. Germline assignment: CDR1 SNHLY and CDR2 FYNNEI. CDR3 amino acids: CASGNNPGFQETQYF. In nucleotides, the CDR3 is TGTGCCAGCGGGAATAACCCGGGGTTCCAAGAGACCCAGTACTTC. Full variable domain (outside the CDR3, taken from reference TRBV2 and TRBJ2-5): EPEVTQTPSHQVTQMGQEVILRCVPISNHLYFYWYRQILGQKVEFLVSFYNNEISEKSEIFDDQFSVERPDGSNFTLKIRSTKLEDSAMYFCASGNNPGFQETQYFGPGTRLLVL.

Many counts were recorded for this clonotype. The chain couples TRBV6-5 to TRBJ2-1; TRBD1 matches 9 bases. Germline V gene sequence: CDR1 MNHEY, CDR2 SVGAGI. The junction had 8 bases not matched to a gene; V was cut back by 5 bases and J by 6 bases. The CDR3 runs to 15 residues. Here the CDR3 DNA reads TGTGCCAGCAGTACTCGACAGGGGGGCCTCAATGAGCAGTTCTTC. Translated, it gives CASSTRQGGLNEQFF.

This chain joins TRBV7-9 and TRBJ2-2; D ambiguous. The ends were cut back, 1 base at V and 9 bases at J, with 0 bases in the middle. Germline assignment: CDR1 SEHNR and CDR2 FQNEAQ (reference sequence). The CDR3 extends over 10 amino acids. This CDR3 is CASSLGELFF. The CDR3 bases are TGTGCCAGCAGCTTAGGGGAGCTGTTTTTT.

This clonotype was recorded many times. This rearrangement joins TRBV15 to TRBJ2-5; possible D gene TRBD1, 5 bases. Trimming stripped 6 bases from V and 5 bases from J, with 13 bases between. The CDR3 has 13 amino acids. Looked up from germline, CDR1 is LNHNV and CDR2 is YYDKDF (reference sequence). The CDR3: CATRGQGLETQYF. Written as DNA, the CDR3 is TGTGCCACCAGGGGTCAGGGTCTCGAGACCCAGTACTTC.

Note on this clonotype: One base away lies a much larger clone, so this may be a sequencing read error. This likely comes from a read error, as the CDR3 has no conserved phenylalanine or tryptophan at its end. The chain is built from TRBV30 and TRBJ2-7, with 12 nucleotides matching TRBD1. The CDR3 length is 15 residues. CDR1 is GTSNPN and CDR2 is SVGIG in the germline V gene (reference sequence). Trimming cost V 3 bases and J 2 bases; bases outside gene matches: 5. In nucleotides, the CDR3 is TGTGCCTGGAGCACCGGGACAGGGGGCCCCTACGAGCAGTACTCC. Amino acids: CAWSTGTGGPYEQYS.

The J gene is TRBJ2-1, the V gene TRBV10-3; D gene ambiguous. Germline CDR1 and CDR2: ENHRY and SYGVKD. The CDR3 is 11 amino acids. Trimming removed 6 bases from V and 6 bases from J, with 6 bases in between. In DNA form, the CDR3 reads TGTGCCATCAGGTCGAGCAATGAGCAGTTCTTC. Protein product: CAIRSSNEQFF.

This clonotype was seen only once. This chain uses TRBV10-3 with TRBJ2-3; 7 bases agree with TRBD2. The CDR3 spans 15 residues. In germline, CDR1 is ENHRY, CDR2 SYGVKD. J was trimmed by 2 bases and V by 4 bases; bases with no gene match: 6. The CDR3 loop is CAISGLGTNTDTQYF. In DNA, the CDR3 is TGTGCCATCAGTGGCCTGGGGACTAACACAGATACGCAGTATTTT.

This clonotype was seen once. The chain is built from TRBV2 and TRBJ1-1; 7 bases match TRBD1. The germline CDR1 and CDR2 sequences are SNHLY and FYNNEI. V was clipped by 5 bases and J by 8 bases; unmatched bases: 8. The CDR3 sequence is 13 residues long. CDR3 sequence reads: CASSTNRGLEAFF. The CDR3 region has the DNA TGTGCCAGCAGTACCAACAGGGGCTTAGAAGCTTTCTTT.

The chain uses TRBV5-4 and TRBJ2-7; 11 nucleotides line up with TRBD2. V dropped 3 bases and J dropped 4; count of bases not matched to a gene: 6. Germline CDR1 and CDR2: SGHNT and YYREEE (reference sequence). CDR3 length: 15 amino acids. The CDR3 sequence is CASSYSSGGGYEQYF. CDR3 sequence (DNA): TGTGCCAGCAGCTATAGTAGCGGGGGGGGGTACGAGCAGTACTTC.

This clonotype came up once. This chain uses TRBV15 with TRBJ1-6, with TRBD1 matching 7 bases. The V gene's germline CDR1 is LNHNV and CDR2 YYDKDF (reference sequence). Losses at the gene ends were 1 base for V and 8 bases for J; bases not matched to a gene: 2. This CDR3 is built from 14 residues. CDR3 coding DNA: TGTGCCACCAGCAGAGGACAGGGAGATTCACCCCTCCACTTT. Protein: CATSRGQGDSPLHF.